The rows below give T cell receptor beta chains drawn from one sample of a study of T cells expressing NK-cell markers. TCRdb re-called the 5' RACE reads, yielding one record per CDR3 amino acid sequence without DNA. This table lists 500,000 to 700,000 distinct CDR3 sequences. Sequencing was carried out using blood T cells: a sorted CD56 or NKG2C T cell subset, CD4+ or CD8+ T cells, or bulk PBMC T cells (not recorded which). The receptor set was obtained from a man between 18 and 29 years old in good health. The CDR3 runs from the conserved cysteine through the conserved F or W.

j_call	v_call	cdr3_aa
TRBJ1-2	TRBV15	CATSRETRGGSDYGYTF
TRBJ2-1	TRBV15	CATSRDYPGLAGYNEQFF
TRBJ1-2	TRBV5-5	CASSRGPEDYGYTF
TRBJ1-1	TRBV4-1	CASSLEDRLNTEAFF
TRBJ2-1	TRBV5-1	CASSPGLAGYTSGSYNEQFF
TRBJ2-5	TRBV3-1	CASSQVGEQETQYF
TRBJ2-3	TRBV29-1	CSVVLGQRSTDTQYF
TRBJ1-2	TRBV12-3/TRBV12-4	CASSLRRTGSGYTF
TRBJ2-3	TRBV6-4	CASRPGEATDTQYF
TRBJ1-3	TRBV12-3/TRBV12-4	CAGGRAGNTIYF
TRBJ1-1	TRBV12-3/TRBV12-4	CASKTQGGGTEAFF
TRBJ2-1	TRBV29-1	CSAWTGIDEQFF
TRBJ2-5	TRBV5-5	CASSLGFLGQETQYF
TRBJ2-3	TRBV29-1	CSLSGGELSTDTQYF
TRBJ2-7	TRBV20-1	CSARGWTSGSYEQYF
TRBJ1-5	TRBV10-3	CAVRQGENQPQHF
TRBJ2-5	TRBV12-3/TRBV12-4	CASSLLGTSVQETQYF
TRBJ1-1	TRBV10-3	CAIRPGQGASEAFF
TRBJ2-3	TRBV20-1	CSAHQPGGTRTDTQYF
TRBJ1-1	TRBV5-6	CASSFQDTEAFF
TRBJ2-7	TRBV2	CASREVLAAEQYF
TRBJ1-1	TRBV20-1	CSARSAGRRRTEAFF
TRBJ2-7	TRBV29-1	CSVGQAGYEQYF
TRBJ1-1	TRBV5-1	CASSLGTDFHEAFF
TRBJ2-5	TRBV28	CASSASGPGETQYF
TRBJ2-7	TRBV27	CASSSPSGSQYEQYF
TRBJ2-7	TRBV25-1	CASKDRVGYEQYF
TRBJ2-5	TRBV5-6	CASSLVSYSQETQYF
TRBJ2-3	TRBV7-2	CASSFPSGSRDTQYF
TRBJ1-2	TRBV5-1	CASSIQGAGDGYTF
TRBJ2-5	TRBV7-9	CASIGLAGDIQETQYF
TRBJ2-2	TRBV5-1	CASSSPGLAGGGTGELFF
TRBJ2-3	TRBV20-1	CSVHPGQVEKSDTQYF
TRBJ2-5	TRBV20-1	CSAPLGGVPQETQYF
TRBJ1-6	TRBV12-3/TRBV12-4	CASSLRTGDSPLHF
TRBJ2-1	TRBV5-1	CASSLGRPTYNEQFF
TRBJ2-1	TRBV12-3/TRBV12-4	CASNWAGYNEQFF
TRBJ2-1	TRBV12-3/TRBV12-4	CASSLGLEKEGEQFF
TRBJ2-6	TRBV12-3/TRBV12-4	CASSLRQGQAGANVLTF
TRBJ1-2	TRBV28	CASSFPRRLGYTF
TRBJ1-6	TRBV4-1	CASSQQQGGSPLHF
TRBJ2-1	TRBV12-3/TRBV12-4	CASSLKARGTGQFF
TRBJ1-1	TRBV20-1	CSARDSTGPIWGGTRSEAFF
TRBJ2-2	TRBV15	CATSILTGGAAGELFF
TRBJ1-2	TRBV5-1	CASSLQAEDYGYTF
TRBJ2-2	TRBV4-2	CASSQRLGTGEDGELFF
TRBJ2-1	TRBV5-3	CARSPDTTGEQFF
TRBJ2-1	TRBV5-1	CASSFDRRFYNEQFF
TRBJ2-2	TRBV15	CATINGRIDTGELFF
TRBJ2-5	TRBV20-1	CSAQGLQETQYF
TRBJ1-5	TRBV15	CATSSPGVRGQPQHF
TRBJ2-3	TRBV12-3/TRBV12-4	CASRKTGEIDTQYF